This T cell receptor (beta chain) was documented in a study of blood T cell repertoires in COVID-19 (dated by TCRdb to about 2020). For the wider study: Samples covering the acute and convalescent phases of COVID-19 were provided by collaborators in the United States, Italy and Spain. HLA class I and class II types, where available, came from metadata supplied by the sample provider rather than from assay-based typing. Nearly every sample came with metadata listing a de-identified subject ID, COVID-19 status, age in years and sex. Samples came from the ongoing ImmuneRACE study (first 160 participants) plus 1,254 subjects from 6 global collaborators. The dataset comprised deeply sampled blood TCRbeta repertoires from subjects exposed to, actively infected with, or recovered from COVID-19. The prospective study material was composed of cDNA or gDNA derived from T cells, B-cell-depleted T cells, or PBMCs. The repertoires were released in a freely available public database meant as a resource for research on the immune response to SARS-CoV-2.

TCRbeta CDR3 regions were amplified from genomic DNA by means of the immunoSEQ Assay, a bias-controlled multiplex PCR. For the original study's pipeline: Within the assay, amplification of reference gene primers was used to estimate how many nucleated cells each sample contained. To quantify the absolute abundance of each unique TCRbeta CDR3 rearrangement, sequence reads were collapsed and filtered. For each sample, productive Simpson clonality was calculated as the square root of Simpson's diversity index over productive rearrangements. TCRdb re-hosts the immuneACCESS table, in-frame sequences only. Its copies lack some clones; in the studies checked, an unresolved V gene accounts for under half of them, and the cause for the rest is not known. The D gene and trimming were derived from the DNA, and the V and J assignments and clone size from that table. The sample table lists 120,000 to 150,000 clones, less than 85% of them with a count of one. Jointly, the top ten make up 1.5% to 2% of the sample.

To note about this clone: Its antigen target is currently unknown. No much larger clone is present one base from it, and per-base qualities are unavailable.

Here is what the overall study found, with its caveats: The quantity of clinical and demographic metadata differed by source and by participant and was supplied without curation.

The cysteine opens and the phenylalanine closes a CDR3 of 14 amino acids. The entry retains the CDR3 DNA only, 42 bases that are in frame from base 1. CDR1 MGHRA and CDR2 YSYEKL are derived from the germline V gene. V gives up 0 bases and J gives up 10 bases, and the segment between their germline ends measures 10 bases. In the prospective study, participants were about 18 to 100 years old, resided in about 25 geographic areas of the United States, and were enrolled through a virtual design. In the prospective study, cohorts were assigned on the basis of participant-reported clinical history obtained from a screening survey and a study questionnaire. Exposed participants had been in contact, within 2 weeks of entering the study, with a person who had a PCR-confirmed or clinician-diagnosed case of COVID-19. Each participant in the prospective study had whole blood, serum and a nasopharyngeal or oropharyngeal swab collected by mobile phlebotomists. Over a roughly 2-month period, participants in the prospective study had the option of providing additional blood draws and questionnaires. Blood samples from the prospective study were shipped frozen or at room temperature prior to DNA extraction.

This sequence was found in a woman aged 18-29 years who had been exposed to COVID-19. The specimen was PBMCs or T cells enriched from blood (not recorded which). Recombination joined TRBV4-1 with TRBJ1-6, with no confidently assigned D gene. The CDR3 in this case is CASSQDRRKSPLHF. The sequenced DNA: TGCGCCAGCAGCCAAGATAGAAGAAAGTCACCCCTCCACTTT.